These 21 T cell receptor beta chains came from one sample sequenced in a study of vaccination and CD4 T cells after COVID-19. Noted treatment: approximately nine-day PBMC culture with coronavirus spike peptide pools or control peptides (ViraFEST assay). Cultured CD4+ T-cell DNA underwent Oncomine TCR Beta short-read sequencing. TCRdb independently ran MiXCR on the PCR reads; one entry per CDR3 protein. The data contain fewer than 25,000 distinct CDR3 sequences, about 38% of them seen just once; the ten biggest clones take up roughly 13%. Their antigen targets remain unknown. Sequenced input: cultured CD4+ T cells from blood. Receptors were obtained from a human donor with COVID-19.

This clonotype occurred a few times. Here the CDR3 reads CASSPILGTAYYEQYF. In DNA form, the CDR3 reads TGTGCCAGCAGTCCCATCCTCGGGACAGCATACTACGAGCAGTACTTC. This sequence joins TRBV12-3 or TRBV12-4 and TRBJ2-7; 7 bases align to TRBD1. Losses at the gene ends were 5 bases for V and 3 bases for J; bases not matched to a gene: 13. The CDR3 runs 16 residues.

V and J are TRBV2 and TRBJ2-2; no clear D. Germline CDR1 and CDR2: SNHLY and FYNNEI. CDR3 length: 15 residues. The V end lost 6 bases, the J end lost 0 bases, and 11 bases lay between the germline ends. This CDR3 reads CASRESFANTGELFF. The CDR3 DNA sequence: TGTGCCAGCAGGGAGAGCTTCGCGAACACCGGGGAGCTGTTTTTT. The full variable domain, rest sourced from reference TRBV2 and TRBJ2-2, is EPEVTQTPSHQVTQMGQEVILRCVPISNHLYFYWYRQILGQKVEFLVSFYNNEISEKSEIFDDQFSVERPDGSNFTLKIRSTKLEDSAMYFCASRESFANTGELFFGEGSRLTVL.

This clonotype has only a few counts. The chain employs TRBV7-8 and TRBJ1-3; D might be TRBD1 (5 bases). The CDR3 covers 17 residues. Germline assignment: CDR1 SGHVS and CDR2 FQNEAQ. Trimming shortened V by 1 base and J by 3 bases, and 16 bases separated the two germline ends. CDR3: CASSLETFRVGGNTIYF. Here the CDR3 DNA reads TGTGCCAGCAGCTTAGAAACCTTCAGGGTTGGTGGAAACACCATATATTTT.

This chain's CDR3 is CASSVGGKGEKLFF. For the CDR3, the DNA is TGTGCCAGCAGTGTTGGGGGGAAAGGTGAAAAACTGTTTTTT. The V call is TRBV28, the J call TRBJ1-4, with D maybe TRBD1 (5 bases). The CDR3 extends over 14 amino acids. Trimming left V 5 bases short and J 7 bases short, with 14 bases between. Looked up from germline, CDR1 is MDHEN and CDR2 is SYDVKM.

A few counts support this clonotype. The V and J genes are TRBV12-3 or TRBV12-4 and TRBJ1-2; D is ambiguous. V was shortened by 6 bases and J by 8 bases, with 10 bases between the two germline ends. The CDR3 length is 11 residues. Here the CDR3 reads CASRSSGGYTF. DNA of the CDR3: TGTGCCAGCAGGTCCTCGGGAGGCTACACCTTC.

The chain couples TRBV7-2 to TRBJ2-6; 8 bases are a match to TRBD2. Trimming at V came to 4 bases and at J to 2 bases, leaving 16 bases not matched to a gene. The CDR3 sequence is 20 residues long. The germline gives CDR1 SGHTA, CDR2 FQGNSA. The CDR3 loop reads CASSSPSTTGTRTGANVLTF. The CDR3 DNA reads as TGTGCCAGCAGCTCCCCCTCCACAACCGGGACTAGAACTGGGGCCAACGTCCTGACTTTC.

The chain is built from TRBV5-1 and TRBJ2-2; D might be TRBD2 (6 bases). This CDR3 region has 15 residues. Between the trimmed V and J ends, which lost 2 bases and 4 bases, there was a span of 12 bases. Germline lookup yields CDR1 SGHRS and CDR2 YFSETQ. This CDR3 reads CASSFRGIATGELFF. The CDR3 bases are TGCGCCAGCAGCTTCCGGGGGATAGCCACCGGGGAGCTGTTTTTT.

The chain combines TRBV21-1 with TRBJ1-2; TRBD1 was called by the table and not checked on the DNA. TRBV21-1 is assigned pseudogene status. The CDR3 is 13 amino acids. The CDR3 DNA reads as TGTGCCAGCAGCAAACGGACAGGGGACGGCTACACCTTC. Translating gives CASSKRTGDGYTF.

The chain links TRBV20-1 to TRBJ1-5, with 7 nucleotides matching TRBD1. The CDR3 loop spans 16 amino acids. Germline V gives CDR1 DFQATT, CDR2 SNEGSKA (reference sequence). Germline trimming cut 1 base from V and 3 bases from J; bases unmatched to any gene: 9. The CDR3 here is CSARVSGGIDNQPQHF. The CDR3 nucleotides read TGCAGTGCTAGAGTTTCAGGGGGAATAGACAATCAGCCCCAGCATTTT.

This clonotype was picked up a small number of times. This chain joins TRBV30 and TRBJ1-1, with D hard to call. Trimming removed 8 bases at V and 11 bases at J, with 21 bases between. Germline CDR1 GTSNPN, CDR2 SVGIG (reference sequence). The CDR3 has 12 residues. CDR3 DNA: TGTGCCGGATTCTCGGGCGCCAATGTGGCTTTCTTT. Residues: CAGFSGANVAFF. The full variable domain, rest sourced from reference TRBV30 and TRBJ1-1, is SQTIHQWPATLVQPVGSPLSLECTVEGTSNPNLYWYRQAAGRGLQLLFYSVGIGQISSEVPQNLSASRPQDRQFILSSKKLLLSDSGFYLCAGFSGANVAFFGQGTRLTVV.

V gene TRBV24-1 combines with J gene TRBJ2-3; 11 bases line up with TRBD2. There are 17 residues in the CDR3. Trimming removed 5 bases from V and 0 bases from J; junction bases left unmatched: 6. The germline V gene encodes CDR1 KGHDR and CDR2 SFDVKD. CDR3 nucleotides: TGTGCCACCAGTGGTAGACTAGCGGGGCGTAGCACAGATACGCAGTATTTT. Its protein product is CATSGRLAGRSTDTQYF.

The rearrangement links TRBV7-3 to TRBJ2-2; D not certain. Germline CDR1 and CDR2: SGHTA and FQGTGA. This CDR3 comprises 16 residues. V lost 0 bases to trimming and J lost 1 base, with 9 bases between them. The CDR3 region has the DNA TGTGCCAGCAGCTTAACGTCCCGGCAGAACACCGGGGAGCTGTTTTTT. Its translation is CASSLTSRQNTGELFF.

This clonotype was recorded a few times. This chain uses TRBV20-1 with TRBJ2-4; TRBD1 agrees at 8 bases. CDR1 DFQATT and CDR2 SNEGSKA come from the germline V gene (reference sequence). The V and J ends lost 5 bases and 9 bases, in that order; junction bases with no gene match: 6. CDR3 length equals 12 residues. CDR3 coding DNA: TGCAGTGCTTTCGACAGGGGAAGCATTCAGTACTTC. It encodes CSAFDRGSIQYF.

This clonotype was detected only a few times. The J gene is TRBJ1-1, the V gene TRBV12-3 or TRBV12-4, with no clear D. The CDR3 spans 13 residues. V was cut by 2 bases and J by 1 base, with 5 bases left in between. The CDR3 reads CASSLRENTEAFF. The CDR3 region has the DNA TGTGCCAGCAGTTTACGGGAGAACACTGAAGCTTTCTTT.

The V and J genes are TRBV6-1 and TRBJ2-7; 10 bases are shared with TRBD1. CDR1 and CDR2 (germline): MNHNS, SASEGT. The ends lost 3 bases at V and 2 bases at J; junction bases unmatched: 4. The CDR3 is made up of 15 amino acids. The CDR3 DNA sequence: TGTGCCAGCAGTGAGGGACAGGGGCGAACCTACGAGCAGTACTTC. This codes for CASSEGQGRTYEQYF.

There are a few counts of this clonotype. This chain uses TRBV11-1 with TRBJ2-2, with TRBD2 matching 8 bases. The CDR3 contains 19 residues. Germline CDR1 reads SGHAT; CDR2 reads FQDESV (reference sequence). J gave up 4 bases and V 5 bases, and 18 bases lay outside the gene matches. CDR3 loop: CASSQDRDREAGGTGELFF. The CDR3 bases are TGTGCCAGCAGCCAAGACCGGGACCGGGAGGCGGGGGGCACCGGGGAGCTGTTTTTT.

This clonotype appeared a few times. The V call is TRBV19, the J call TRBJ1-1, with a tentative D call TRBD1 (6 bases). CDR1 LNHDA and CDR2 SQIVND come from the germline V gene (reference sequence). The V end was cut by 1 base, the J end by 5 bases, with 14 bases between. The CDR3 covers 15 residues. The CDR3 nucleotides read TGTGCCAGTAGTATAGCTCCGGGGGCGGGTACTGAAGCTTTCTTT. Its translation is CASSIAPGAGTEAFF.

The rearrangement uses TRBV6-1 and TRBJ2-6; 9 bases map to TRBD1. This CDR3 has 17 residues. V shed 6 bases, J shed 0 bases, and the junction held 6 bases outside the gene matches. CDR1 and CDR2 from the germline V gene are MNHNS and SASEGT. The CDR3 spells CASRSGTGPSGANVLTF. The CDR3 DNA reads as TGTGCCAGCAGATCTGGGACAGGGCCCTCTGGGGCCAACGTCCTGACTTTC.

This clonotype was observed a few times. The chain employs TRBV19 and TRBJ1-5, with TRBD1 as a possible D gene (5 bases). The V end was cut by 10 bases, the J end by 1 base, with 17 bases between. Germline V gives CDR1 LNHDA, CDR2 SQIVND (reference sequence). This CDR3 spans 15 amino acids. The CDR3 DNA is TGTGCCATTCAGGGTTCCTACTCAAGCAATCAGCCCCAGCATTTT. This translates into CAIQGSYSSNQPQHF.

The rearrangement links TRBV10-3 to TRBJ1-5; the match to TRBD1 covers 8 bases. Germline assignment: CDR1 ENHRY and CDR2 SYGVKD. V lost 5 bases and J lost 7; bases outside the gene matches: 10. The CDR3 runs to 15 residues. CDR3 sequence: CAISKDRDGNQPQHF. The CDR3 DNA reads TGTGCCATCAGTAAGGACAGGGACGGGAACCAGCCCCAGCATTTT.

The chain recombines TRBV12-3 or TRBV12-4 with TRBJ2-5; TRBD1 or TRBD2 may be the D gene (5 bases each). V lost 6 bases and J lost 1, with 15 bases in between. The length of the CDR3 is 15 residues. The CDR3 DNA follows: TGTGCCAGCAGCCCCCTCGGGGCTCGCCAAGAGACCCAGTACTTC. This codes for CASSPLGARQETQYF.